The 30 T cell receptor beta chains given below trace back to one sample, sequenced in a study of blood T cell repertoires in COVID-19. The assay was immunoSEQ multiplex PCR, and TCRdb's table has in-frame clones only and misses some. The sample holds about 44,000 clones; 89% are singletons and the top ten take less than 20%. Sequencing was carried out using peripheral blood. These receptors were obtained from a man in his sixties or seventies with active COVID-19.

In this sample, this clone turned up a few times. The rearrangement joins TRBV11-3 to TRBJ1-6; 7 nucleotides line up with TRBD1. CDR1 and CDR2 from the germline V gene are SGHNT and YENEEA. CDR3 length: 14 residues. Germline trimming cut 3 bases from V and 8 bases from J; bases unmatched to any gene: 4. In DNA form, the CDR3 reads TGTGCCAGCAGCTTCACAGGGGCACATTCACCCCTCCACTTT. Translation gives CASSFTGAHSPLHF.

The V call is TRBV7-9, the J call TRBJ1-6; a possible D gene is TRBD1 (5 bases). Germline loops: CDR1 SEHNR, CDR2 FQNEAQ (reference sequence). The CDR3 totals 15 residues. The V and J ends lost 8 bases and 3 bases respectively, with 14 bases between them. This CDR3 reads CASPMGPGYNSPLHF. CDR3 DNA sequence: TGTGCCAGCCCAATGGGGCCAGGCTATAATTCACCCCTCCACTTT. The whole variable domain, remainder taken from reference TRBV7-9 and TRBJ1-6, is DTGVSQNPRHKITKRGQNVTFRCDPISEHNRLYWYRQTLGQGPEFLTYFQNEAQLEKSRLLSDRFSAERPKGSFSTLEIQRTEQGDSAMYLCASPMGPGYNSPLHFGNGTRLTVT.

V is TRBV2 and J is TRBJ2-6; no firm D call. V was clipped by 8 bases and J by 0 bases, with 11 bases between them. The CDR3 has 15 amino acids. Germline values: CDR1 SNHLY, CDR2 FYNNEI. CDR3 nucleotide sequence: TGTGCCAGCTCTTACGGTCCCTCTGGGGCCAACGTCCTGACTTTC. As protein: CASSYGPSGANVLTF.

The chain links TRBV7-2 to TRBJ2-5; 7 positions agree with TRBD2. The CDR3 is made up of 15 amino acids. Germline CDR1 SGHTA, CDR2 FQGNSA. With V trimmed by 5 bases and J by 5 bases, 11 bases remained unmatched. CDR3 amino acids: CASSPPGREGETQYF. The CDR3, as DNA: TGTGCCAGCAGCCCCCCGGGGAGGGAGGGGGAGACCCAGTACTTC.

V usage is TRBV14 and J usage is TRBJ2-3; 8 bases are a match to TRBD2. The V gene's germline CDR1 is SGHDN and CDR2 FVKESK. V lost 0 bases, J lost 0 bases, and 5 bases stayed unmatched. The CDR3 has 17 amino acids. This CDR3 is CASSQDEAGASTDTQYF. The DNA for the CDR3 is TGTGCCAGCAGCCAAGATGAAGCGGGGGCCAGCACAGATACGCAGTATTTT.

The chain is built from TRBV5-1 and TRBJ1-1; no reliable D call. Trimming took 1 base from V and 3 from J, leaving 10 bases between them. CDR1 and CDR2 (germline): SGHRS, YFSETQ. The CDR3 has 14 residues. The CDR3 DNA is TGCGCCAGCAGCTTGAACTCCCCGGACACTGAAGCTTTCTTT. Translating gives CASSLNSPDTEAFF.

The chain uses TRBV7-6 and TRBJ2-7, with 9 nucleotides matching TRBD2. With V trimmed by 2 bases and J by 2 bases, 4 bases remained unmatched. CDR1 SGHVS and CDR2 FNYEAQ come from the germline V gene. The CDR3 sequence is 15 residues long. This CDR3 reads CASSLRLAGAYEQYF. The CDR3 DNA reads TGTGCCAGCAGCTTAAGGTTAGCGGGGGCCTACGAGCAGTACTTC.

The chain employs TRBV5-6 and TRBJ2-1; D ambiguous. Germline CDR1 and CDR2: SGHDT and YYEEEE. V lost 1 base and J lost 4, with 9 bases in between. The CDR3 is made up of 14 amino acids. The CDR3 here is CASSLRGRYNEQFF. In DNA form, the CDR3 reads TGTGCCAGCAGCTTGCGTGGCAGATACAATGAGCAGTTCTTC.

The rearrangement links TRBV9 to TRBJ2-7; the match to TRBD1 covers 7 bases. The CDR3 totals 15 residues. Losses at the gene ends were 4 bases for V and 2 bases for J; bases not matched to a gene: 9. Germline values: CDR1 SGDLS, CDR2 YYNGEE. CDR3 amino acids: CASSPNRGPTYEQYF. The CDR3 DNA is TGTGCCAGCAGCCCAAATAGGGGGCCAACCTACGAGCAGTACTTC.

CDR3: CASSHRRGGAQETQYF. DNA of the CDR3: TGTGCCAGCAGCCACCGCAGAGGGGGGGCGCAAGAGACCCAGTACTTC. This chain links TRBV5-6 with TRBJ2-5; D might be TRBD2 (7 bases). With 4 bases removed from V and 2 bases from J, the gap between germline ends came to 18 bases. The CDR3 loop spans 16 amino acids. Germline V gene lookup returns CDR1 SGHDT and CDR2 YYEEEE.

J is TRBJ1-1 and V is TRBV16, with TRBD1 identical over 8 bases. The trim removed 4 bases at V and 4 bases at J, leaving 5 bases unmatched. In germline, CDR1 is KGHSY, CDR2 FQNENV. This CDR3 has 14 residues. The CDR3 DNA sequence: TGTGCCAGCAGCCCACAGGGGGGGAGCACTGAAGCTTTCTTT. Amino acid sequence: CASSPQGGSTEAFF.

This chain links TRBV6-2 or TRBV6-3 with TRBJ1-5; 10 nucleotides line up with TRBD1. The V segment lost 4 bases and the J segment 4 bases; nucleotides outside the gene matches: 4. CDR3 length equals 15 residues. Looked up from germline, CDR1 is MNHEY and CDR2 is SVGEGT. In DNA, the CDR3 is TGTGCCAGCAGTTCCGGGACAGGGGAAAATCAGCCCCAGCATTTT. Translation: CASSSGTGENQPQHF.

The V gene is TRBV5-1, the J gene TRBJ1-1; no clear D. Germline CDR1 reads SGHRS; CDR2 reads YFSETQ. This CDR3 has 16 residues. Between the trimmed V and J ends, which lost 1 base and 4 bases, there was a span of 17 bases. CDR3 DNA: TGCGCCAGCAGCTTGCGAGTGCAGGACGGGAGCACTGAAGCTTTCTTT. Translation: CASSLRVQDGSTEAFF. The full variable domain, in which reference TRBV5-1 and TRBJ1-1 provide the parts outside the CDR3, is KAGVTQTPRYLIKTRGQQVTLSCSPISGHRSVSWYQQTPGQGLQFLFEYFSETQRNKGNFPGRFSGRQFSNSRSEMNVSTLELGDSALYLCASSLRVQDGSTEAFFGQGTRLTVV.

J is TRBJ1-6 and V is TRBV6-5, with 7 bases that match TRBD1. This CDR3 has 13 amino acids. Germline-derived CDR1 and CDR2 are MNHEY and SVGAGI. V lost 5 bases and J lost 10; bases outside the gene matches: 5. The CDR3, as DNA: TGTGCCAGCAGTCGACAGGGATACTCACCCCTCCACTTT. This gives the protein CASSRQGYSPLHF.

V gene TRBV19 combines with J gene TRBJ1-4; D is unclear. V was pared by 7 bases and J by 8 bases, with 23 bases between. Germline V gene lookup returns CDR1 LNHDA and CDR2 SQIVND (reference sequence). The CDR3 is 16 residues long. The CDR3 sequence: CASKRRWESPQEKLFF. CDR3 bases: TGTGCCAGTAAACGGAGATGGGAGAGTCCTCAGGAAAAACTGTTTTTT.

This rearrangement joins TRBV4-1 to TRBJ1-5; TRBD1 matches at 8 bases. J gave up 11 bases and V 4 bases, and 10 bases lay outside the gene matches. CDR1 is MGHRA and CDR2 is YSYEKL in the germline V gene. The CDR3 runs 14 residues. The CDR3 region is CASSPDRGRWAQHF. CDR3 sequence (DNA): TGCGCCAGCAGCCCCGACAGGGGCCGCTGGGCCCAGCATTTT.

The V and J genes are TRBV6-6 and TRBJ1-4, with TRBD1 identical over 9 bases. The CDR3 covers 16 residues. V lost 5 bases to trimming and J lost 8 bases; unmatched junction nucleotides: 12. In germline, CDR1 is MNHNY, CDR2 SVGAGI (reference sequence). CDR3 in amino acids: CASSLGRTGEAEKLFF. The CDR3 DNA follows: TGTGCCAGCAGTCTTGGAAGGACAGGGGAGGCGGAAAAACTGTTTTTT.

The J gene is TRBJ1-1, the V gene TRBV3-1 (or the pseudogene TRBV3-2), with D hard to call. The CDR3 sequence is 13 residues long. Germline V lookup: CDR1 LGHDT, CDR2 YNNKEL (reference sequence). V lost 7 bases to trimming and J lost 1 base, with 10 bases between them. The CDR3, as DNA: TGTGCCAGCACCGGAGACGGGAACACTGAAGCTTTCTTT. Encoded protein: CASTGDGNTEAFF.

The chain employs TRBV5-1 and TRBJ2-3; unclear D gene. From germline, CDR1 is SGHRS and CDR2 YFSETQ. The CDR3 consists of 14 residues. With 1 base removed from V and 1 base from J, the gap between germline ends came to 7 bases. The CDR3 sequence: CASSLSAGTDTQYF. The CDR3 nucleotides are TGCGCCAGCAGCTTGAGTGCGGGCACAGATACGCAGTATTTT.

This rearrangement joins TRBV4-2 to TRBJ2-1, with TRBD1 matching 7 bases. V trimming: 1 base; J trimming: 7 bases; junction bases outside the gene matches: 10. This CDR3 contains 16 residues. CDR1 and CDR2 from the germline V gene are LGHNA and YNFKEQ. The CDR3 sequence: CASSQAPWTGKNEQFF. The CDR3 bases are TGTGCCAGCAGCCAAGCTCCCTGGACAGGCAAGAATGAGCAGTTCTTC.

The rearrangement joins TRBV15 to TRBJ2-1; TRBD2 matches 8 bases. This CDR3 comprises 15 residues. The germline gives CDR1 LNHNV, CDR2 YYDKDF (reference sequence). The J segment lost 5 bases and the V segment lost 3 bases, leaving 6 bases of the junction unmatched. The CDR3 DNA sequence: TGTGCCACCAGCAGTAGTAGCGGGGTGAACAATGAGCAGTTCTTC. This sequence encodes CATSSSSGVNNEQFF.

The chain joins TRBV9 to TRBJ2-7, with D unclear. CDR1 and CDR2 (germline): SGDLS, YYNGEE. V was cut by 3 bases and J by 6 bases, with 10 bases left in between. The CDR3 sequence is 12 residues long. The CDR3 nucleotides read TGTGCCAGCAGCGCAGACTTCTTCGAGCAGTACTTC. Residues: CASSADFFEQYF. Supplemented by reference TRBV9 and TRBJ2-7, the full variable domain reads DSGVTQTPKHLITATGQRVTLRCSPRSGDLSVYWYQQSLDQGLQFLIQYYNGEERAKGNILERFSAQQFPDLHSELNLSSLELGDSALYFCASSADFFEQYFGPGTRLTVT.

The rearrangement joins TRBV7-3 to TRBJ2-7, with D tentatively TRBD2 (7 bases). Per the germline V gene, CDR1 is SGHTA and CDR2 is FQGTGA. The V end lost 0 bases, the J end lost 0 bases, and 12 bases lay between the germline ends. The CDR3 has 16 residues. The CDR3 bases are TGTGCCAGCAGCTTAACGGGGGCTAGCGGCTCCTACGAGCAGTACTTC. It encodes CASSLTGASGSYEQYF. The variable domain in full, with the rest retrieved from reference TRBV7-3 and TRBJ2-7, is GAGVSQTPSNKVTEKGKYVELRCDPISGHTALYWYRQSLGQGPEFLIYFQGTGAADDSGLPNDRFFAVRPEGSVSTLKIQRTERGDSAVYLCASSLTGASGSYEQYFGPGTRLTVT.

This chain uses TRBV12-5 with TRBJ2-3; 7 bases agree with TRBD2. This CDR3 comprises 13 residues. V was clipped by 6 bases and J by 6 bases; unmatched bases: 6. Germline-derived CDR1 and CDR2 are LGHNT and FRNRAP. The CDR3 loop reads CASGLATMDTQYF. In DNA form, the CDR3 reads TGTGCTAGTGGACTAGCGACGATGGATACGCAGTATTTT.

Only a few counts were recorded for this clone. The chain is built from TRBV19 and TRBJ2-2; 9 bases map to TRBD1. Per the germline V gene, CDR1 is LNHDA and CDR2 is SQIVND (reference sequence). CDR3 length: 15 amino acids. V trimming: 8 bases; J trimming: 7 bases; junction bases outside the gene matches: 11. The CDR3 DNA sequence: TGTGCCAGTTGCCCCGGGACAGGGTTCTTCGGGGAGCTGTTTTTT. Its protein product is CASCPGTGFFGELFF.

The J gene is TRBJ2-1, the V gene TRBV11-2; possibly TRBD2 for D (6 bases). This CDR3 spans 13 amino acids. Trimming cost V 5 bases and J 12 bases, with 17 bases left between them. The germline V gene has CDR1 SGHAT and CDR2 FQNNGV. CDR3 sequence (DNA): TGTGCCAGCAGCACGGGACTCTCCCTACGGCAGTTCTTC. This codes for CASSTGLSLRQFF.

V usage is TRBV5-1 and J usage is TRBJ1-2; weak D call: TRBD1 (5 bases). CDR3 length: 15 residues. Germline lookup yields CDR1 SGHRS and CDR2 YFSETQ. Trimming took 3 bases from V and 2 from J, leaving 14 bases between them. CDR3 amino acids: CASSSGVEGNYGYTF. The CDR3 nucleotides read TGCGCCAGCAGCTCGGGGGTGGAGGGCAACTATGGCTACACCTTC.

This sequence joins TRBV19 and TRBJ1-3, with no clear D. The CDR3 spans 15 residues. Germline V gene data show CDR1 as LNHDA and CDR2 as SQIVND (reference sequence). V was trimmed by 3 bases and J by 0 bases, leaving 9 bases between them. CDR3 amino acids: CASSIGWASGNTIYF. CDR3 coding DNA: TGTGCCAGTAGTATCGGTTGGGCCTCTGGAAACACCATATATTTT.

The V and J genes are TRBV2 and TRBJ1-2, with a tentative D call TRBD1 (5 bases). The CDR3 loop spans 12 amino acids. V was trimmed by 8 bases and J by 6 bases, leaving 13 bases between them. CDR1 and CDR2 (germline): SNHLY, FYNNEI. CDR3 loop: CASSMTADGYTF. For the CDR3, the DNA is TGTGCCAGCTCAATGACAGCCGATGGCTACACCTTC. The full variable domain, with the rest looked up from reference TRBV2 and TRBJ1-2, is EPEVTQTPSHQVTQMGQEVILRCVPISNHLYFYWYRQILGQKVEFLVSFYNNEISEKSEIFDDQFSVERPDGSNFTLKIRSTKLEDSAMYFCASSMTADGYTFGSGTRLTVV.

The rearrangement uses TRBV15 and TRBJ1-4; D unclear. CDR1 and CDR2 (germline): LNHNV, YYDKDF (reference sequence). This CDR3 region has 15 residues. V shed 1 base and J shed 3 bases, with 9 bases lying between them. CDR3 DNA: TGTGCCACCAGCAGAGGGGCAGCTTCTAATGAAAAACTGTTTTTT. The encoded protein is CATSRGAASNEKLFF.